This note documents a single TCR beta chain sequence. The data originate from a study of blood T cell repertoires in COVID-19. Study-level information: Researchers got acute and convalescent COVID-19 samples from the United States, Italy and Spain. The analysed material was cDNA or gDNA that came from T cells, B-cell-depleted T cells, or PBMCs.

Original handling: Estimation of nucleated cell counts relied on the amplification of reference gene primers. Sequencing used immunoSEQ multiplex PCR; TCRdb keeps in-frame clones, though not all of them. The D gene and trimming were derived from the DNA, and the V and J assignments and clone size from that table. Among just under 85,000 clones listed, around four fifths were seen once. The CDR3 contains 14 residues. Germline CDR1 reads SGHTS; CDR2 reads YDEGEE. V was pared by 5 bases and J by 10 bases, with 8 bases of the junction left unmatched. This chain uses TRBV5-8 with TRBJ1-6; 8 bases are shared with TRBD1. The sample was peripheral blood. The receptor was isolated from a woman aged 55-70 years with acute or convalescent COVID-19. For the CDR3, the DNA is TGTGCCAGCAGTATGACAGGGGAGGGCTCACCCCTCCACTTT. It codes for CASSMTGEGSPLHF.